These T cell receptor beta chains were read from a single sample in a study of OX40 agonist ivuxolimab in advanced cancers. Profiled with immunoSEQ multiplex PCR; TCRdb holds only in-frame clones, not every one. The sample has 55,000 to 75,000 clones; 91% are singletons. This specimen was CD4+ or CD8+ T cells sorted from blood, taken in a trial of the OX40 agonist ivuxolimab. These receptors were obtained from an adult with an advanced solid tumor such as melanoma, head and neck, liver or kidney cancer. The CDR3 runs from the conserved cysteine through the conserved F or W. A D gene is named only where the DNA matches it firmly. Clone sizes are given selectively: once, few, many, or a class where the clone is expanded.

v_call: TRBV7-6
clone_size: few
j_call: TRBJ2-1
d_call: TRBD2
cdr3_nt: TGTGCCAGCAGCTTAGAGGGTAGCGGGATAGTCGCCTACAATGAGCAGTTCTTC
cdr3_aa: CASSLEGSGIVAYNEQFF

v_call: TRBV6-1
clone_size: NA
j_call: TRBJ2-7
d_call: TRBD2
cdr3_nt: TGTGCCAGCAATCTAGCGGGGCCCTACGAGCAGTACTTC
cdr3_aa: CASNLAGPYEQYF

v_call: TRBV11-2
clone_size: NA
j_call: TRBJ2-7
d_call: NA
cdr3_nt: TGTGCCAGCAGCTTGTCCCCGGTCACGTACGAGCAGTACTTC
cdr3_aa: CASSLSPVTYEQYF

v_call: TRBV19
clone_size: NA
j_call: TRBJ1-2
d_call: TRBD1
cdr3_nt: TGTGCCAGTAGTATACCTGGGGCGACAGCTACACCCCCCGCACAGGGGTTCTATGGCTACACCTTC
cdr3_aa: CASSIPGATATPPAQGFYGYTF

v_call: TRBV18
clone_size: NA
j_call: TRBJ1-4
d_call: TRBD1
cdr3_nt: TGTGCCAGCTCACCAGACAGGGAGGGTGAAAAACTGTTTTTT
cdr3_aa: CASSPDREGEKLFF

v_call: TRBV13
clone_size: NA
j_call: TRBJ1-2
d_call: TRBD1
cdr3_nt: TGTGCCAGCAGGACCCAGGGGGCAGACTATGGCTACACCTTC
cdr3_aa: CASRTQGADYGYTF

v_call: TRBV2
clone_size: NA
j_call: TRBJ1-4
d_call: NA
cdr3_nt: TGTGCCAGCAGCGGGGTCTCCCCGAATGAAAAACTGTTTTTT
cdr3_aa: CASSGVSPNEKLFF

v_call: TRBV2
clone_size: NA
j_call: TRBJ2-7
d_call: NA
cdr3_nt: TGTGCCAGCACGGCCGGTCCGGGGGCCTACGAGCAGTACTTC
cdr3_aa: CASTAGPGAYEQYF

v_call: TRBV5-6
clone_size: NA
j_call: TRBJ2-7
d_call: TRBD2
cdr3_nt: TGTGCCAGCAGCGAGACTAGCGGGAAACCCTACGAGCAGTACTTC
cdr3_aa: CASSETSGKPYEQYF

v_call: TRBV28
clone_size: NA
j_call: TRBJ2-7
d_call: TRBD2
cdr3_nt: TGTGCCAGCAGTACGGCTAGCGGAACCTACGAGCAGTACTTC
cdr3_aa: CASSTASGTYEQYF

v_call: TRBV7-2
clone_size: NA
j_call: TRBJ1-5
d_call: NA
cdr3_nt: TGTGCCAGCAGCCCCCAACAGGGTTACGGCAATCAGCCCCAGCATTTT
cdr3_aa: CASSPQQGYGNQPQHF

v_call: TRBV27
clone_size: NA
j_call: TRBJ1-2
d_call: TRBD1
cdr3_nt: TGTGCCAGCAGTTTATCTGGGAGGGGGCTCTATGGCTACACCTTC
cdr3_aa: CASSLSGRGLYGYTF

v_call: TRBV10-3
clone_size: NA
j_call: TRBJ2-5
d_call: TRBD2
cdr3_nt: TGTGCCATCAGTGATTGGCTAGCGGGAGTGCAAGAGACCCAGTACTTC
cdr3_aa: CAISDWLAGVQETQYF

v_call: TRBV7-2
clone_size: NA
j_call: TRBJ2-5
d_call: TRBD2
cdr3_nt: TGTGCCAGCAGCTTAGCACTAGCGGGAGGGTACCAAGAGACCCAGTACTTC
cdr3_aa: CASSLALAGGYQETQYF

v_call: TRBV4-3
clone_size: NA
j_call: TRBJ2-7
d_call: NA
cdr3_nt: TGCGCCAGCAGCCAAGACGACAGAGCTTTAACCTACGAGCAGTACTTC
cdr3_aa: CASSQDDRALTYEQYF

v_call: TRBV4-3
clone_size: NA
j_call: TRBJ2-7
d_call: NA
cdr3_nt: TGCGCCAGCAGCCAAGATGGCAGGGGCGCGTACGAGCAGTACTTC
cdr3_aa: CASSQDGRGAYEQYF

v_call: TRBV5-1
clone_size: NA
j_call: TRBJ2-1
d_call: TRBD2
cdr3_nt: TGCGCCAGCAGCTTGGATAGCGGGACCTACAATGAGCAGTTCTTC
cdr3_aa: CASSLDSGTYNEQFF

v_call: TRBV7-9
clone_size: once
j_call: TRBJ2-1
d_call: NA
cdr3_nt: TGTGCCAGCAGGGAAGCCTTCAATGAGCAGTTCTTC
cdr3_aa: CASREAFNEQFF

v_call: TRBV2
clone_size: NA
j_call: TRBJ2-5
d_call: TRBD2
cdr3_nt: TGTGCCAGCAGTGAAGAGGGACTAGCGGGAGCCCTCCAAGAGACCCAGTACTTC
cdr3_aa: CASSEEGLAGALQETQYF

v_call: TRBV28
clone_size: NA
j_call: TRBJ2-7
d_call: TRBD1
cdr3_nt: TGTGCCAGCAGTTTAAAGGGTACAGGGGGCTACGAGCAGTACTTC
cdr3_aa: CASSLKGTGGYEQYF

v_call: TRBV7-2
clone_size: NA
j_call: TRBJ2-7
d_call: TRBD1
cdr3_nt: TGTGCCAGCAGCTGGGACAGGTCCTTGTACGAGCAGTACTTC
cdr3_aa: CASSWDRSLYEQYF

v_call: TRBV7-9
clone_size: NA
j_call: TRBJ2-5
d_call: NA
cdr3_nt: TGTGCCAGCAGTTCGGAAGAGACCCAGTACTTC
cdr3_aa: CASSSEETQYF

v_call: TRBV10-3
clone_size: NA
j_call: TRBJ2-7
d_call: TRBD2
cdr3_nt: TGTGCCATCAGTATAGCGGGAGGGCGGGAGCAGTACTTC
cdr3_aa: CAISIAGGREQYF

v_call: TRBV27
clone_size: NA
j_call: TRBJ2-3
d_call: NA
cdr3_nt: TGTGCCAGCAGTTTGAGGAGGAGTGGGGCCGGCGATACGCAGTATTTT
cdr3_aa: CASSLRRSGAGDTQYF

v_call: TRBV30
clone_size: NA
j_call: TRBJ1-4
d_call: NA
cdr3_nt: TGTGCCTGGGGATGGACGGATGAAAAACTGTTTTTT
cdr3_aa: CAWGWTDEKLFF

v_call: TRBV4-3
clone_size: few
j_call: TRBJ2-7
d_call: NA
cdr3_nt: TGCGCCAGCAGCCAAGACAGATACTACGAGCAGTACTTC
cdr3_aa: CASSQDRYYEQYF

v_call: TRBV5-8
clone_size: once
j_call: TRBJ2-1
d_call: NA
cdr3_nt: TGTGCCAGCAGCTCGGGCGTCGGGCTAATCGACAATGAGCAGTTCTTC
cdr3_aa: CASSSGVGLIDNEQFF

v_call: TRBV5-1
clone_size: NA
j_call: TRBJ2-5
d_call: TRBD1
cdr3_nt: TGCGCCAGCGCCCCGACCCTGGACAGGGGAAGGGAGACCCAGTACTTC
cdr3_aa: CASAPTLDRGRETQYF

v_call: TRBV7-2
clone_size: few
j_call: TRBJ2-2
d_call: TRBD2
cdr3_nt: TGTGCCAGCAGCTTAGCCCTCGGGACAGGACTAGCGGGGTACACCGGGGAGCTGTTTTTT
cdr3_aa: CASSLALGTGLAGYTGELFF

v_call: TRBV4-3
clone_size: few
j_call: TRBJ2-2
d_call: NA
cdr3_nt: TGCGCCAGCAGCCAAGGGCCGAACACCGGGGAGCTGTTTTTT
cdr3_aa: CASSQGPNTGELFF

v_call: TRBV27
clone_size: NA
j_call: TRBJ2-7
d_call: TRBD2
cdr3_nt: TGTGCCAGCAGTCCCAGGACTAGCGGATACGAGCAGTACTTC
cdr3_aa: CASSPRTSGYEQYF

v_call: TRBV11-2
clone_size: few
j_call: TRBJ2-3
d_call: NA
cdr3_nt: TGTGCCAGCAGCTTAGATCTCCTCGGGGCAGATACGCAGTATTTT
cdr3_aa: CASSLDLLGADTQYF